This passage covers 9 T cell receptor beta chains from one sample sequenced in a study of Ad26.COV2.S vaccination and SARS-CoV-2 variants. Treatment specified: some 20 received Ad26.COV2.S at low or high dose, single or two shots; 5 received placebo; per-sample allocation not given. After the first vaccine or placebo injection, samples were drawn on day 63. The protocol was immunoSEQ multiplex PCR, while the TCRdb copy is restricted to in-frame clones and leaves out a portion. Of approximately 400,000 clones in the sample, roughly 81% are singletons; the top ten hold 3% to 4%. Sequenced here: peripheral blood, sampled in a trial of Ad26.COV2.S vaccine versus placebo. The receptors here all came from a person between 18 and 59 years old who received the Ad26.COV2.S COVID-19 vaccine or a placebo.

In this sample, this clone turned up once. The chain couples TRBV5-1 to TRBJ1-2; weak D call: TRBD1 (6 bases). The CDR3 contains 14 residues. Germline V lookup: CDR1 SGHRS, CDR2 YFSETQ. Deletions cut 5 bases from V and 4 bases from J, with 15 bases between. The CDR3 bases are TGCGCCAGCAGATCCGAACAGGGAGGCTATGGCTACACCTTC. It yields the protein CASRSEQGGYGYTF. The full variable domain, rest sourced from reference TRBV5-1 and TRBJ1-2, is KAGVTQTPRYLIKTRGQQVTLSCSPISGHRSVSWYQQTPGQGLQFLFEYFSETQRNKGNFPGRFSGRQFSNSRSEMNVSTLELGDSALYLCASRSEQGGYGYTFGSGTRLTVV.

The chain has TRBV5-5 and TRBJ2-7, with TRBD2 matching 14 bases. Trimming took 0 bases from V and 3 from J; bases not matched to a gene: 2. This CDR3 is 16 amino acids long. CDR1 is SGHKS, CDR2 YYEKEE, per germline (reference sequence). The CDR3 DNA follows: TGTGCCAGCAGCTTGGGACTAGCGGGAGGGGGCTACGAGCAGTACTTC. Translating gives CASSLGLAGGGYEQYF. Combining the CDR3 with reference TRBV5-5 and TRBJ2-7 gives the whole variable domain DAGVTQSPTHLIKTRGQQVTLRCSPISGHKSVSWYQQVLGQGPQFIFQYYEKEERGRGNFPDRFSARQFPNYSSELNVNALLLGDSALYLCASSLGLAGGGYEQYFGPGTRLTVT.

The chain links TRBV15 to TRBJ2-7; 10 bases are a match to TRBD1. Looked up from germline, CDR1 is LNHNV and CDR2 is YYDKDF (reference sequence). This CDR3 has 16 residues. Losses at the gene ends were 8 bases for V and 7 bases for J; bases not matched to a gene: 17. The CDR3 sequence is CATRRTGGSPQGEQYF. Written as DNA, the CDR3 is TGTGCCACCCGACGGACAGGGGGATCTCCGCAGGGGGAGCAGTACTTC.

CDR3 region: CASSADRSYNEQFF. CDR3 sequence (DNA): TGTGCCAGCAGTGCTGACAGGTCCTACAATGAGCAGTTCTTC. The J gene is TRBJ2-1, the V gene TRBV2; tentatively, D is TRBD1 (6 bases). The CDR3 sequence is 14 residues long. Germline V lookup: CDR1 SNHLY, CDR2 FYNNEI. V was pared by 4 bases and J by 1 base, with 8 bases between.

The CDR3 nucleotides are TGTGCCAGCTCACCCCCTGGGGGACTCACTCGGGAGACCCAGTACTTC. Its protein product is CASSPPGGLTRETQYF. The rearrangement links TRBV18 to TRBJ2-5, with D possibly TRBD2 on 6 matching bases. The germline V gene encodes CDR1 KGHSH and CDR2 LQKENI. The CDR3 length is 16 residues. V was trimmed by 3 bases and J by 5 bases, leaving 19 bases between them.

V is TRBV4-1 and J is TRBJ2-4; 9 positions agree with TRBD2. Trimming took 0 bases from V and 1 from J; bases not matched to a gene: 7. The CDR3 sequence is 18 residues long. Germline V lookup: CDR1 MGHRA, CDR2 YSYEKL. CDR3 loop: CASSQDRSSGSAKNIQYF. As DNA, the CDR3 is TGCGCCAGCAGCCAAGATCGGAGTAGCGGGAGTGCCAAAAACATTCAGTACTTC.

The rearrangement links TRBV18 to TRBJ2-7, with D perhaps TRBD2 (5 bases). Germline CDR1 is KGHSH and CDR2 is LQKENI. This CDR3 has 14 residues. Trimming took off 0 bases at V and 3 bases at J, with 9 bases between the two ends. CDR3 region: CASSPPRGVYEQYF. The CDR3 nucleotides read TGTGCCAGCTCACCACCACGGGGTGTCTACGAGCAGTACTTC.

J is TRBJ2-5 and V is TRBV5-4, with a possible D match to TRBD2 (7 bases). The V gene's germline CDR1 is SGHNT and CDR2 YYREEE (reference sequence). The CDR3 sequence is 15 residues long. V lost 3 bases and J lost 5, with 17 bases in between. CDR3 loop: CASSSPGGGRETQYF. The CDR3 bases are TGTGCCAGCAGCTCCCCGGGCGGGGGCCGGGAGACCCAGTACTTC. The full variable domain, its missing parts supplied by reference TRBV5-4 and TRBJ2-5, is ETGVTQSPTHLIKTRGQQVTLRCSSQSGHNTVSWYQQALGQGPQFIFQYYREEENGRGNFPPRFSGLQFPNYSSELNVNALELDDSALYLCASSSPGGGRETQYFGPGTRLLVL.

This clone was observed a single time. The rearrangement joins TRBV3-1 (or the pseudogene TRBV3-2) to TRBJ2-6; D may match TRBD1 or TRBD2 (5 bases each). V gave up 6 bases and J gave up 3 bases, with 18 bases separating them. The CDR3 totals 17 residues. Looked up from germline, CDR1 is LGHDT and CDR2 is YNNKEL (reference sequence). This CDR3 reads CASSRSHQGDGANVLTF. In nucleotides, the CDR3 is TGTGCCAGCAGTCGCTCTCACCAGGGAGATGGGGCCAACGTCCTGACTTTC.